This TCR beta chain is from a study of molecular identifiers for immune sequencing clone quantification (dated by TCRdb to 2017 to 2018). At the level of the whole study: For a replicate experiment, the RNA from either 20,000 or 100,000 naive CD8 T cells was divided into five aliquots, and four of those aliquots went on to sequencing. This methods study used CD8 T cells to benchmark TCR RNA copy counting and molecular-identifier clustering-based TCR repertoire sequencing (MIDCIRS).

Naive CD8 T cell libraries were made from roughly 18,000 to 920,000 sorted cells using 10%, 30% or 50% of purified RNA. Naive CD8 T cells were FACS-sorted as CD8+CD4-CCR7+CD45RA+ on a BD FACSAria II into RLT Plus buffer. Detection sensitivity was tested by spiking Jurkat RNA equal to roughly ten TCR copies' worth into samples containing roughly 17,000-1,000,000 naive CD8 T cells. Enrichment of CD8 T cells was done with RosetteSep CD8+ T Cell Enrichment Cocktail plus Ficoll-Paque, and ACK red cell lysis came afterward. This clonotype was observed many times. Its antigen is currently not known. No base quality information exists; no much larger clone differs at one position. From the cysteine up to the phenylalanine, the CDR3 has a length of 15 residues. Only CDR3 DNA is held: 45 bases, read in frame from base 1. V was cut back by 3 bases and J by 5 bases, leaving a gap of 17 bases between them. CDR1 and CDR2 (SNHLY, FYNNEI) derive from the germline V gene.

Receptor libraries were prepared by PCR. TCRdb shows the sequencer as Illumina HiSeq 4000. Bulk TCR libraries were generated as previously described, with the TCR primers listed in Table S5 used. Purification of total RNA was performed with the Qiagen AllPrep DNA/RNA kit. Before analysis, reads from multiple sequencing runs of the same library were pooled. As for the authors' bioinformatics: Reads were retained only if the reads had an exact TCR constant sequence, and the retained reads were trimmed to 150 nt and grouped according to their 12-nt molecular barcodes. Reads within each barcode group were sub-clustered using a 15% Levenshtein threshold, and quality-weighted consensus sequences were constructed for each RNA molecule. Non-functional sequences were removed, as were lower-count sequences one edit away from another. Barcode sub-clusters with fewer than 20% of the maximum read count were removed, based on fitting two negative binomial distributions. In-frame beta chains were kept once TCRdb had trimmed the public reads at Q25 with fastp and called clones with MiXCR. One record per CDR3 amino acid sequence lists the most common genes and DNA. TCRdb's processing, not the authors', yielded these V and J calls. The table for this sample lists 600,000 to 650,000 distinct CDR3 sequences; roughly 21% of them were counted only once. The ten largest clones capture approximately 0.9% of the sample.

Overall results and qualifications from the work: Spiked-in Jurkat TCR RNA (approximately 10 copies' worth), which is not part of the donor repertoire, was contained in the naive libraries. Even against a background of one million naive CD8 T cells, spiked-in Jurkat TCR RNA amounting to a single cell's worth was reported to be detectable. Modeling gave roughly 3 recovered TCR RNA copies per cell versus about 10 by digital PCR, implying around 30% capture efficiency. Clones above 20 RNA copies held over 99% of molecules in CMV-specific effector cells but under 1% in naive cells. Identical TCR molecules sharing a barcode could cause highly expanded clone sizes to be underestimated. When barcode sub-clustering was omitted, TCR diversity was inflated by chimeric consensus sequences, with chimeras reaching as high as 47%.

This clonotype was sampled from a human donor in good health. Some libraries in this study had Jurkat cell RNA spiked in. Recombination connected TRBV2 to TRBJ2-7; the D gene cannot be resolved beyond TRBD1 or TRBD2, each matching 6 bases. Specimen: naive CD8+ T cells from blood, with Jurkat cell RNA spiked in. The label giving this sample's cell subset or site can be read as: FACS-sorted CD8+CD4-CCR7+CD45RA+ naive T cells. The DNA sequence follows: TGTGCCAGCAGTGAGGAACGGGGGCCTGGGGACGAGCAGTACTTC. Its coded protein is CASSEERGPGDEQYF. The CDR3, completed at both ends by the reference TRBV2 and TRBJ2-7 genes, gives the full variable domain EPEVTQTPSHQVTQMGQEVILRCVPISNHLYFYWYRQILGQKVEFLVSFYNNEISEKSEIFDDQFSVERPDGSNFTLKIRSTKLEDSAMYFCASSEERGPGDEQYFGPGTRLTVT.